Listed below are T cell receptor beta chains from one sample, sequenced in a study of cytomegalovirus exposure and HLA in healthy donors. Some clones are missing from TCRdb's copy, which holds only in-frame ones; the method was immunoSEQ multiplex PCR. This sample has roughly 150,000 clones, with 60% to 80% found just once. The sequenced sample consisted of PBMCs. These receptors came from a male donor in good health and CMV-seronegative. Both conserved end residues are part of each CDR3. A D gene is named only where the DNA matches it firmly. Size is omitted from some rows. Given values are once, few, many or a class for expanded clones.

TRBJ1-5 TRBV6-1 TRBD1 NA CASSLQGYSNQPQHF TGTGCCAGCAGTTTACAGGGGTATAGCAATCAGCCCCAGCATTTT
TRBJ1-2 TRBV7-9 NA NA CASSLSGDGGYTF TGTGCCAGCAGCTTATCGGGGGATGGTGGCTACACCTTC
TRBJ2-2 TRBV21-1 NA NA CASRSNRGIFTGELFF TGTGCCAGCAGGTCAAACAGGGGGATATTCACCGGGGAGCTGTTTTTT
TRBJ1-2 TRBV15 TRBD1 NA CATSRDRQGAVGYTF TGTGCCACCAGCAGAGATCGCCAGGGGGCTGTTGGCTACACCTTC
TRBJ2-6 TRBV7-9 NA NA CSSSLSFRAGANVLTF TGTTCCAGCAGCCTCAGCTTCAGGGCTGGGGCCAACGTCCTGACTTTC
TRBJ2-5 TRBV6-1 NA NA CASSGAGSGETQYF TGTGCCAGCAGTGGGGCTGGCAGCGGAGAGACCCAGTACTTC
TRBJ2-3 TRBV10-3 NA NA CAISESGRDTQYF TGTGCCATCAGTGAGTCGGGGCGAGATACGCAGTATTTT
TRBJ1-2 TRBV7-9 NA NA CASSLVGGLLGPLYYGYTF TGTGCCAGCAGCTTAGTCGGCGGGTTGCTTGGGCCCTTATACTATGGCTACACCTTC
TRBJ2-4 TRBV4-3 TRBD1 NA CASSQTGAQNIQYF TGCGCCAGCAGCCAAACAGGGGCCCAAAACATTCAGTACTTC
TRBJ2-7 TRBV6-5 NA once CASSLNRVPKYEQYF TGTGCCAGCAGCCTGAATCGGGTGCCTAAGTACGAGCAGTACTTC
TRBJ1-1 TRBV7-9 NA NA CSSSLVGTPYF TGTTCCAGCAGCTTAGTTGGGACACCATATTTT
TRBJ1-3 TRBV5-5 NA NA CASSLETAGNTIYF TGTGCCAGCAGCTTGGAGACAGCTGGAAACACCATATATTTT
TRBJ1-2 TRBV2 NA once CASSALATNYGYTF TGTGCCAGCAGTGCGTTGGCCACTAACTATGGCTACACCTTC
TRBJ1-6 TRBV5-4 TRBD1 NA CASSSGTGSSPLHF TGTGCCAGCAGCTCCGGGACAGGGAGTTCACCCCTCCACTTT
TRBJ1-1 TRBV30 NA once CAWTEHMNTEAFF TGTGCCTGGACCGAACACATGAACACTGAAGCTTTCTTT
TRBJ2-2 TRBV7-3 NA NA CASSSSGTGELFF TGTGCCAGCAGCTCTAGTGGGACCGGGGAGCTGTTTTTT
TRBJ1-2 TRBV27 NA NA CASSSGAGGYTF TGTGCCAGCAGTTCCGGGGCGGGAGGCTACACCTTC
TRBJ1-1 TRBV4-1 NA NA CASSQGSPRGFPEAFF TGCGCCAGCAGCCAAGGGTCCCCCCGGGGTTTCCCTGAAGCTTTCTTT
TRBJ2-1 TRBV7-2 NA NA CASSLDRAAKQFF TGTGCCAGCAGCTTAGATCGAGCGGCTAAGCAGTTCTTC
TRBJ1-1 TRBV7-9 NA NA CASSFLEGRGTEAFF TGTGCCAGCAGCTTTTTGGAGGGAAGGGGCACTGAAGCTTTCTTT
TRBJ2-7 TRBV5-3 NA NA CARTLEWDTQHEQYF TGTGCCAGAACCTTGGAGTGGGACACTCAGCACGAGCAGTACTTC
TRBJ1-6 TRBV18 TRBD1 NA CASSLITGQVNSPLHF TGTGCCAGCTCACTCATCACGGGACAGGTTAATTCACCCCTCCACTTT
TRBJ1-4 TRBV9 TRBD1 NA CASSGRDSSTNEKLFF TGTGCCAGCAGCGGGCGGGACAGCTCAACTAATGAAAAACTGTTTTTT
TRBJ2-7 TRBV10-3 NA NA CAISESVSKSSYEQYF TGTGCCATCAGTGAGTCCGTGTCAAAGAGCTCCTACGAGCAGTACTTC
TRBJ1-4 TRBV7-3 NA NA CASSLNGAAANEKLFF TGTGCCAGCAGCTTAAATGGGGCGGCGGCTAATGAAAAACTGTTTTTT
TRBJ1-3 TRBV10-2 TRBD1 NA CASSEQGAVRNTIYF TGCGCCAGCAGTGAGCAGGGGGCAGTTCGGAACACCATATATTTT
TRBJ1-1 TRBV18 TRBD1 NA CASSRTGVDTEAFF TGTGCCAGCTCACGCACAGGGGTCGACACTGAAGCTTTCTTT
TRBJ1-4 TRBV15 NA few CATSTVNTGRVEKLFF TGTGCCACCAGCACCGTAAATACAGGGCGGGTTGAAAAACTGTTTTTT
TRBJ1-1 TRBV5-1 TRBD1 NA CASSRRRGGPTNLNTEAFF TGCGCCAGCAGCCGACGTAGAGGGGGCCCAACGAACTTGAACACTGAAGCTTTCTTT
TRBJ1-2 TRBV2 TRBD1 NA CASTDRGAYGYTF TGTGCCAGCACGGACAGGGGGGCCTATGGCTACACCTTC
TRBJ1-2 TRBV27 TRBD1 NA CASSLGQATNYGYTF TGTGCCAGCAGTTTGGGACAGGCCACTAACTATGGCTACACCTTC
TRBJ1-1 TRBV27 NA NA CASSLSTGALTEAFF TGTGCCAGCAGTTTATCAACAGGAGCTTTGACTGAAGCTTTCTTT